These T cell receptor beta chains were read from a single sample in a study of blood T cell repertoires in COVID-19. The protocol was immunoSEQ multiplex PCR, while the TCRdb copy is restricted to in-frame clones and leaves out a portion. Here the sample spans about 210,000 clones, 80% to 90% being singletons. Sequenced: PBMCs or T cells enriched from blood (not recorded which). Receptors were obtained from a man aged 35-49 years who had recovered from COVID-19. Each CDR3 is given with its conserved first and last residue. D genes are given only for firm matches. Clone size is shown for a subset of rows, as once, few, many or a class of expanded clone.

j_call | v_call | d_call | clone_size | cdr3_length | cdr3_aa | cdr3_nt
TRBJ1-2 | TRBV30 | . | . | 14 | CAWSGQQGLYGYTF | TGTGCCTGGAGTGGACAACAGGGATTATATGGCTACACCTTC
TRBJ2-6 | TRBV6-5 | . | . | 15 | CASMDPGSGANVLTF | TGTGCCAGCATGGATCCAGGCTCTGGGGCCAACGTCCTGACTTTC
TRBJ2-1 | TRBV24-1 | . | . | 13 | CATSDGPHNEQFF | TGTGCCACCAGTGATGGGCCGCACAATGAGCAGTTCTTC
TRBJ2-3 | TRBV6-5 | . | . | 11 | CASSLRDTQYF | TGTGCCAGCAGTTTGAGGGATACGCAGTATTTT
TRBJ2-7 | TRBV18 | TRBD2 | once | 15 | CASSPNRGDIHEQYF | TGTGCCAGCTCACCGAACCGGGGGGATATCCACGAGCAGTACTTC
TRBJ1-3 | TRBV27 | . | . | 13 | CASSYREGNTIYF | TGTGCCAGCAGTTACCGCGAGGGAAACACCATATATTTT
TRBJ2-2 | TRBV7-2 | . | . | 17 | CASSLALQGMNTGELFF | TGTGCCAGCAGCTTAGCGCTGCAGGGGATGAACACCGGGGAGCTGTTTTTT
TRBJ1-2 | TRBV14 | . | . | 14 | CASSQYSGNYGYTF | TGTGCCAGCAGCCAATACAGCGGGAACTATGGCTACACCTTC
TRBJ2-7 | TRBV7-2 | . | . | 16 | CASSSGWRLRPYEQYF | TGTGCCAGCAGCTCGGGTTGGAGGCTACGCCCCTACGAGCAGTACTTC
TRBJ2-1 | TRBV7-9 | TRBD1 | . | 14 | CASSEGTGGFEQFF | TGTGCCAGCAGCGAGGGGACAGGGGGTTTTGAGCAGTTCTTC
TRBJ1-5 | TRBV19 | TRBD1 | . | 14 | CASSIQGAGQPQHF | TGTGCCAGTAGTATCCAGGGGGCAGGGCAGCCCCAGCATTTT
TRBJ1-1 | TRBV7-3 | TRBD1 | many | 14 | CASSLGTANTEAFF | TGTGCCAGCAGCCTGGGGACAGCGAACACTGAAGCTTTCTTT
TRBJ2-7 | TRBV2 | . | . | 15 | CASSNPGSAVSGQYF | TGTGCCAGCAGTAATCCGGGATCGGCCGTGTCGGGGCAGTACTTC
TRBJ1-1 | TRBV7-9 | . | . | 14 | CASSFGDLNTEAFF | TGTGCCAGCTCCTTCGGAGATCTGAACACTGAAGCTTTCTTT
TRBJ1-1 | TRBV27 | . | . | 14 | CASSKQGPRTEAFF | TGTGCCAGCAGTAAGCAGGGGCCCCGCACTGAAGCTTTCTTT
TRBJ2-3 | TRBV19 | TRBD2 | few | 13 | CASSMGGSDTQYF | TGTGCCAGTAGTATGGGGGGGTCAGATACGCAGTATTTT
TRBJ2-7 | TRBV11-2 | . | . | 13 | CASSLGGDYEQYF | TGTGCCAGCAGCTTAGGGGGCGACTACGAGCAGTACTTC
TRBJ1-6 | TRBV6-5 | . | few | 13 | CASSYSGDSPLHF | TGTGCCAGCAGTTACTCCGGAGATTCACCCCTCCACTTT
TRBJ1-2 | TRBV30 | . | . | 15 | CAWRGGWALDYGYTF | TGTGCCTGGAGGGGAGGTTGGGCCCTTGACTATGGCTACACCTTC
TRBJ2-2 | TRBV5-1 | . | once | 16 | CASSPGGTANTGELFF | TGCGCCAGCAGCCCTGGGGGGACAGCGAACACCGGGGAGCTGTTTTTT
TRBJ2-3 | TRBV20-1 | TRBD2 | . | 13 | CSASPSGVDTQYF | TGCAGTGCTAGTCCGAGCGGGGTAGATACGCAGTATTTT
TRBJ2-1 | TRBV7-3 | TRBD2 | . | 20 | CASGNKRLAGGRESYNEQFF | TGTGCCAGCGGTAACAAGCGACTAGCGGGGGGGCGTGAATCATACAATGAGCAGTTCTTC
TRBJ1-5 | TRBV7-9 | . | . | 17 | CASSHWAGANSNQPQHF | TGTGCCAGCAGCCATTGGGCCGGCGCCAATAGCAATCAGCCCCAGCATTTT
TRBJ2-1 | TRBV24-1 | TRBD2 | . | 15 | CATSEGLAGVEEQFF | TGTGCCACCAGTGAAGGACTAGCGGGGGTCGAGGAGCAGTTCTTC
TRBJ1-2 | TRBV27 | TRBD1 | . | 13 | CASRTGGNYGYTF | TGTGCCAGCCGGACAGGGGGTAACTATGGCTACACCTTC
TRBJ1-2 | TRBV7-9 | . | . | 13 | CASSLLVNYGYTF | TGTGCCAGCAGCTTATTAGTTAACTATGGCTACACCTTC
TRBJ1-4 | TRBV19 | . | . | 15 | CASSSRLGGNEKLFF | TGTGCCAGTAGTTCCCGACTCGGAGGGAATGAAAAACTGTTTTTT
TRBJ2-1 | TRBV5-1 | TRBD1 | . | 16 | CASSLGQGATVNEQFF | TGCGCCAGCAGCTTAGGACAGGGGGCAACGGTTAATGAGCAGTTCTTC
TRBJ1-1 | TRBV12-5 | TRBD1 | . | 16 | CASGRASGTGVTEAFF | TGTGCTAGTGGCCGGGCCTCCGGGACAGGGGTAACTGAAGCTTTCTTT
TRBJ1-1 | TRBV7-3 | . | . | 14 | CASSLTHMNTEAFF | TGTGCCAGCAGTTTAACACATATGAACACTGAAGCTTTCTTT
TRBJ1-1 | TRBV19 | TRBD1 | . | 14 | CASSLGQGNTEAFF | TGTGCCAGTAGTCTCGGACAGGGGAACACTGAAGCTTTCTTT
TRBJ2-1 | TRBV12-3/TRBV12-4 | . | . | 12 | CASSPGGHEQFF | TGTGCCAGCAGCCCGGGGGGCCATGAGCAGTTCTTC
TRBJ2-7 | TRBV25-1 | TRBD1 | . | 15 | CASESPAQGSYEQYF | TGTGCCAGCGAATCCCCCGCACAGGGGTCCTACGAGCAGTACTTC
TRBJ2-1 | TRBV12-5 | TRBD2 | . | 17 | CASGLILAGDSYNEQFF | TGTGCTAGTGGTTTGATACTAGCGGGAGACTCCTACAATGAGCAGTTCTTC
TRBJ2-1 | TRBV9 | TRBD2 | . | 18 | CASSVLGIAGGFGNEQFF | TGTGCCAGCAGCGTTCTTGGAATAGCGGGAGGTTTTGGCAATGAGCAGTTCTTC
TRBJ2-2 | TRBV24-1 | . | few | 20 | CATSDLLVQGPPKNTGELFF | TGTGCCACCAGTGATTTGCTAGTCCAGGGGCCTCCGAAGAACACCGGGGAGCTGTTTTTT
TRBJ1-3 | TRBV18 | . | . | 12 | CASSRSADTIYF | TGTGCCAGCTCACGTTCGGCGGACACCATATATTTT
TRBJ2-5 | TRBV7-2 | . | . | 16 | CASSHSPQGSKETQYF | TGTGCCAGCAGCCACTCCCCCCAGGGCTCGAAAGAGACCCAGTACTTC
TRBJ1-2 | TRBV4-1 | TRBD1 | few | 13 | CASSLTGDHGYTF | TGCGCCAGCAGCCTGACAGGGGACCATGGCTACACCTTC
TRBJ1-4 | TRBV30 | . | . | 12 | CAWSVSGEKLFF | TGTGCCTGGAGTGTCTCGGGTGAAAAACTGTTTTTT
TRBJ1-6 | TRBV30 | TRBD1 | . | 15 | CAWSVPTGANSPLHF | TGTGCCTGGAGTGTACCCACAGGGGCAAATTCACCCCTCCACTTT
TRBJ2-1 | TRBV27 | TRBD2 | few | 13 | CASSLTVAGEQFF | TGTGCCAGCAGTTTAACGGTAGCGGGTGAGCAGTTCTTC